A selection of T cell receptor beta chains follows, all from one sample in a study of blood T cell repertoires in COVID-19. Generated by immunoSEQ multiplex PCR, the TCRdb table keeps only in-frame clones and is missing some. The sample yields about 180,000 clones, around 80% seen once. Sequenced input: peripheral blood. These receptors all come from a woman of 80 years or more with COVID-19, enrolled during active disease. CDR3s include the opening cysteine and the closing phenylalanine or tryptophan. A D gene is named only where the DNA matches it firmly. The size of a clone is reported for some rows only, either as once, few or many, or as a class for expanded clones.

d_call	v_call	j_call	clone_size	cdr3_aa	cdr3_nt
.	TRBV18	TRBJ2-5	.	CASSTTVQQETQYF	TGTGCCAGCTCAACGACAGTCCAACAAGAGACCCAGTACTTC
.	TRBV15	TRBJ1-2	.	CATSRGYTEYGYTF	TGTGCCACCAGCAGAGGATACACGGAGTATGGCTACACCTTC
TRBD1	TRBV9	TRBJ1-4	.	CASSAQGTNEKLFF	TGTGCCAGCAGCGCACAGGGGACTAATGAAAAACTGTTTTTT
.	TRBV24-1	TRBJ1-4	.	CATSDSDRTGEKLFF	TGTGCCACCAGTGATAGTGACAGGACGGGTGAAAAACTGTTTTTT
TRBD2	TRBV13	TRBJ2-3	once	CASLPFSGRAGDTQYF	TGTGCCAGCCTCCCCTTTAGCGGGAGGGCGGGAGATACGCAGTATTTT
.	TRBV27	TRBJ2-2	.	CASSWQGHAGELFF	TGTGCCAGCAGTTGGCAGGGGCATGCCGGGGAGCTGTTTTTT
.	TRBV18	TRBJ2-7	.	CASSPRAEGEQYF	TGTGCCAGCTCACCGCGCGCAGAGGGCGAGCAGTACTTC
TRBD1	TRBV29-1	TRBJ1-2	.	CSVVGQGAWGYTF	TGCAGCGTTGTGGGACAGGGGGCGTGGGGCTACACCTTC
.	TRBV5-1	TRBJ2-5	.	CASSFRDSQETQYF	TGCGCCAGCAGCTTTCGTGACAGCCAAGAGACCCAGTACTTC
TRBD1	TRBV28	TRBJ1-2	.	CASTPPTGVYGYTF	TGTGCCAGCACCCCCCCGACAGGGGTCTATGGCTACACCTTC
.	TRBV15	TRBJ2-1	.	CATSRADSYNEQFF	TGTGCCACCTCCCGGGCAGACAGCTACAATGAGCAGTTCTTC
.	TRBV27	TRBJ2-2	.	CASSFLSGGTGELFF	TGTGCCAGCAGTTTCCTCAGCGGTGGCACCGGGGAGCTGTTTTTT
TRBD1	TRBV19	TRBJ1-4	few	CASSWTGGSNEKLFF	TGTGCCAGTAGTTGGACAGGGGGGTCTAATGAAAAACTGTTTTTT
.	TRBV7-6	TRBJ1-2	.	CASSLTVSPTSTFYGYTF	TGTGCCAGCAGCTTGACAGTCTCTCCCACCTCGACTTTCTATGGCTACACCTTC
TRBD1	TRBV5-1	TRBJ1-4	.	CASSLWTGINEKLFF	TGCGCCAGCAGCTTATGGACAGGGATTAATGAAAAACTGTTTTTT
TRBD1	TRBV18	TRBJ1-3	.	CASSWTGRPNTIYF	TGTGCCAGCTCATGGACAGGGAGACCGAACACCATATATTTT